The 18 T cell receptor beta chains listed next were all sequenced from one sample in a study of blood T cell repertoires in COVID-19. Clones were read by immunoSEQ multiplex PCR, and TCRdb kept only the in-frame ones, dropping some. The sample lists roughly 80,000 clones; 85% to 90% were seen once. The sample comprised peripheral blood. All receptors come from a woman aged 65 to 85 with acute or convalescent COVID-19.

The rearrangement links TRBV11-3 to TRBJ1-4, with no clear D. CDR3 length: 14 amino acids. From germline, CDR1 is SGHNT and CDR2 YENEEA. V was trimmed by 1 base and J by 4 bases, leaving 7 bases between them. The CDR3 loop reads CASSLVGNNEKLFF. CDR3 bases: TGTGCCAGCAGCTTAGTTGGCAATAATGAAAAACTGTTTTTT.

A note on this clone: Other DNA variants within this sample encode the same CDR3. This chain uses TRBV5-1 with TRBJ1-1; tentatively, D is TRBD1 (5 bases). The V and J ends lost 0 bases and 1 base respectively, with 10 bases between them. This CDR3 comprises 15 residues. CDR1 is SGHRS and CDR2 is YFSETQ in the germline V gene. The chain's CDR3 is CASSLGQGRNTEAFF. As DNA, the CDR3 is TGCGCCAGCAGCTTGGGCCAGGGAAGGAACACTGAAGCTTTCTTT.

The rearrangement uses TRBV6-5 and TRBJ1-1; 7 bases fit TRBD1. CDR1 is MNHEY and CDR2 is SVGAGI in the germline V gene. V lost 6 bases, J lost 5 bases, and 6 bases stayed unmatched. This CDR3 comprises 13 residues. In DNA form, the CDR3 reads TGTGCCAGCAGGATTACAGGGGAGACTGAAGCTTTCTTT. It yields the protein CASRITGETEAFF.

This clone has a single count. The chain combines TRBV10-3 with TRBJ2-1; TRBD2 matches 9 bases. J was trimmed by 4 bases and V by 4 bases; bases with no gene match: 14. The CDR3 is 18 amino acids. CDR1 and CDR2 (germline): ENHRY, SYGVKD. This CDR3 is CAISGGGGASILYNEQFF. CDR3 nucleotide sequence: TGTGCCATCAGTGGGGGCGGGGGGGCGTCCATTCTTTACAATGAGCAGTTCTTC.

With respect to this clone: The junction departs from germline at one end; a sequencing error may be responsible. Other DNA sequences from this sample encode an identical CDR3 as well. The chain recombines TRBV11-2 with TRBJ1-4; 7 bases align to TRBD1. CDR1 is SGHAT, CDR2 FQNNGV, per germline. The CDR3 totals 16 residues. CDR3 residues: CASSLGRDSTNEKLFF. The CDR3 DNA reads as TGTGCTAGCAGCTTAGGCCGGGACAGCACAAATGAAAAACTGTTTTTT. Drawing the rest from reference TRBV11-2 and TRBJ1-4, the complete variable domain is EAGVAQSPRYKIIEKRQSVAFWCNPISGHATLYWYQQILGQGPKLLIQFQNNGVVDDSQLPKDRFSAERLKGVDSTLKIQPAKLEDSAVYLCASSLGRDSTNEKLFFGSGTQLSVL.

The chain combines TRBV27 with TRBJ1-1, with a weak D call TRBD1 (5 bases). Trimming cost V 6 bases and J 1 base, with 15 bases left between them. Germline V CDR1 and CDR2: MNHEY, SMNVEV (reference sequence). This CDR3 spans 15 amino acids. The CDR3 here is CASSPPGRGNTEAFF. The CDR3, as DNA: TGTGCCAGCAGCCCCCCCGGGAGGGGGAACACTGAAGCTTTCTTT.

This clone was counted once. The chain links TRBV6-5 to TRBJ1-1, with D possibly matching TRBD1 (6 bases). The germline V and J ends were trimmed by 7 bases and 4 bases, with 13 bases remaining between them. The CDR3 contains 13 residues. Germline V gene sequence: CDR1 MNHEY, CDR2 SVGAGI. The CDR3 loop is CASTAGVPTEAFF. In nucleotides, the CDR3 is TGTGCCAGCACCGCAGGGGTCCCCACTGAAGCTTTCTTT.

This sequence joins TRBV4-1 and TRBJ2-4, with D perhaps matching TRBD2 (7 bases). V was shortened by 4 bases and J by 7 bases, with 17 bases between the two germline ends. The CDR3 has 15 amino acids. Germline values: CDR1 MGHRA, CDR2 YSYEKL. The CDR3, as DNA: TGCGCCAGCAGCCTTTACAGAGAGGGGGGGAACATTCAGTACTTC. Protein sequence: CASSLYREGGNIQYF.

J is TRBJ1-1 and V is TRBV4-2, with D tentatively TRBD1 (5 bases). Germline CDR1 reads LGHNA; CDR2 reads YNFKEQ. The CDR3 is 14 residues long. V lost 2 bases and J lost 1, with 8 bases in between. CDR3 amino acids: CASSQTGGNTEAFF. CDR3 nucleotide sequence: TGTGCCAGCAGCCAAACGGGGGGGAACACTGAAGCTTTCTTT.

The genes are TRBV19 and TRBJ1-1; D perhaps matches TRBD1 (6 bases). Per the germline V gene, CDR1 is LNHDA and CDR2 is SQIVND (reference sequence). V lost 4 bases and J lost 5, with 11 bases in between. The CDR3 contains 13 residues. The CDR3 protein is CASSSLGATEAFF. Written as DNA, the CDR3 is TGTGCCAGTAGTAGTCTGGGGGCAACTGAAGCTTTCTTT.

The chain joins TRBV11-2 to TRBJ1-4; D might be TRBD1 (5 bases). The germline V and J ends were trimmed by 5 bases and 3 bases, with 16 bases remaining between them. CDR3 size: 16 residues. Germline V CDR1 and CDR2: SGHAT, FQNNGV. The CDR3 loop is CASSRNRGTANEKLFF. The CDR3 region has the DNA TGTGCCAGCAGCCGCAATCGGGGGACTGCTAATGAAAAACTGTTTTTT. The entire variable domain, with the rest obtained from reference TRBV11-2 and TRBJ1-4, is as follows: EAGVAQSPRYKIIEKRQSVAFWCNPISGHATLYWYQQILGQGPKLLIQFQNNGVVDDSQLPKDRFSAERLKGVDSTLKIQPAKLEDSAVYLCASSRNRGTANEKLFFGSGTQLSVL.

In DNA form, the CDR3 reads TGTGCCAGCAGTTTTTTGAGAGACAATGAGCAGTTCTTC. This sequence encodes CASSFLRDNEQFF. The chain employs TRBV12-3 or TRBV12-4 and TRBJ2-1; D uncertain. Between the trimmed V and J ends, which lost 3 bases and 5 bases, there was a span of 8 bases. The CDR3 covers 13 residues.

This clone was detected once. This chain uses TRBV23-1 with TRBJ2-7; no definite D call. TRBV23-1 is annotated as an ORF whose role is uncertain. Trimming removed 0 bases at V and 0 bases at J, with 15 bases between. CDR3 length: 17 residues. The CDR3 DNA sequence: TGCGCCAGCAGTCAATCTAGGAGAATTCTAAGCTCCTACGAGCAGTACGTC. This gives the protein CASSQSRRILSSYEQYV.

V gene TRBV30 combines with J gene TRBJ1-2, with 9 bases fitting TRBD1. The CDR3 loop spans 14 amino acids. V lost 2 bases, J lost 6 bases, and 7 bases stayed unmatched. CDR1 GTSNPN and CDR2 SVGIG come from the germline V gene (reference sequence). This CDR3 is CAWSPGQGKDGYTF. The CDR3 coding sequence is TGTGCCTGGAGTCCGGGACAGGGAAAGGATGGCTACACCTTC.

The count of this clone is one. The chain has TRBV6-2 or TRBV6-3 and TRBJ2-1, with 10 bases fitting TRBD2. This CDR3 is 16 amino acids long. The V and J ends lost 5 bases and 7 bases, in that order; junction bases with no gene match: 11. Germline V lookup: CDR1 MNHEY, CDR2 SVGEGT. The CDR3 loop reads CASSASGSDVWNEQFF. The CDR3 coding sequence is TGTGCCAGCAGTGCTAGCGGGAGTGACGTATGGAATGAGCAGTTCTTC.

This clone was picked up one time. CDR3 coding DNA: TGTGCCAGCTCACCCGGCGGGGGCCTCAATGGTAATCAGCCCCAGCATTTT. Amino acid sequence: CASSPGGGLNGNQPQHF. The chain is built from TRBV18 and TRBJ1-5; a weak D match, TRBD1 (6 bases). Looked up from germline, CDR1 is KGHSH and CDR2 is LQKENI. The CDR3 runs to 17 residues. V dropped 3 bases and J dropped 4 bases, with 19 bases sitting between them.

The rearrangement joins TRBV2 to TRBJ2-4, with a possible D match to TRBD1 (5 bases). The V and J ends lost 6 bases and 0 bases respectively, with 15 bases between them. The CDR3 runs to 16 residues. CDR1 and CDR2 from the germline V gene are SNHLY and FYNNEI. The CDR3 loop reads CASRSQETLAKNIQYF. CDR3 coding DNA: TGTGCCAGCAGGTCACAGGAGACTCTAGCCAAAAACATTCAGTACTTC.

The chain links TRBV3-1 (or the pseudogene TRBV3-2) to TRBJ2-7; maybe TRBD2 (6 bases). The germline V and J ends were trimmed by 0 bases and 6 bases, with 12 bases remaining between them. The CDR3 is made up of 14 amino acids. Germline V lookup: CDR1 LGHDT, CDR2 YNNKEL (reference sequence). CDR3 bases: TGTGCCAGCAGCCAAGACGGAGGGACGGGCGAGCAGTACGTC. Amino acids: CASSQDGGTGEQYV.